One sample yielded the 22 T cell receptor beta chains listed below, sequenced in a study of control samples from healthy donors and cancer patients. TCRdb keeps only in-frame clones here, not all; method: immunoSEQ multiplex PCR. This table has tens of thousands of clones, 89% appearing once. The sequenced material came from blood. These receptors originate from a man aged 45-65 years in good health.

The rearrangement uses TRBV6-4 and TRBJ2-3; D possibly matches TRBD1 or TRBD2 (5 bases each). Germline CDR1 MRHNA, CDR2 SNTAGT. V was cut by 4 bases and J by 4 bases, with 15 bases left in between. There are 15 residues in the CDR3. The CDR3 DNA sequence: TGTGCCAGCAGTGCGCAGGAGAGGGGTTCAGATACGCAGTATTTT. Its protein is CASSAQERGSDTQYF.

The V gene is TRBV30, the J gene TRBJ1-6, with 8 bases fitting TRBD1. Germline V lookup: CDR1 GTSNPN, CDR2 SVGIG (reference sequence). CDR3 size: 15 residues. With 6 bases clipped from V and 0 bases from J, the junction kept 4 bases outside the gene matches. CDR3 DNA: TGTGCCTGCGGGGGACAGGTCTCCTATAATTCACCCCTCCACTTT. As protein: CACGGQVSYNSPLHF.

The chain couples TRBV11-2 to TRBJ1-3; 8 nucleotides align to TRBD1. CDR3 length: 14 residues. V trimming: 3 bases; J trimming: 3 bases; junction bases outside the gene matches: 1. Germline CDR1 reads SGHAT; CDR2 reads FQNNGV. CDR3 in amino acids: CASSLDRVGNTIYF. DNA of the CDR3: TGTGCCAGCAGCTTGGACAGGGTTGGAAACACCATATATTTT.

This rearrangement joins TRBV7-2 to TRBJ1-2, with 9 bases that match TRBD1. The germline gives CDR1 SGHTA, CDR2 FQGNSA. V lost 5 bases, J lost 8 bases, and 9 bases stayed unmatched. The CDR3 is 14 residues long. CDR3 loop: CASSQTQGARGYTF. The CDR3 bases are TGTGCCAGCAGCCAAACACAGGGGGCGAGGGGCTACACCTTC.

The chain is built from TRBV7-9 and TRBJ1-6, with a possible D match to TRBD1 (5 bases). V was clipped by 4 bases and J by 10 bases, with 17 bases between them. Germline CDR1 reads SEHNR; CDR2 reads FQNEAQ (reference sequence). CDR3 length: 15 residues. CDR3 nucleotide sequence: TGTGCCAGCAGCTCCGGGGACGAGCCGGGCTCACCCCTCCACTTT. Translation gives CASSSGDEPGSPLHF.

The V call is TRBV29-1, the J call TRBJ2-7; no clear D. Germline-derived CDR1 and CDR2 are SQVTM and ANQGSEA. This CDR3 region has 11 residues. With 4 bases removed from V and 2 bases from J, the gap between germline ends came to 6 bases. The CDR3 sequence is CSVVVPYEQYF. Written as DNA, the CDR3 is TGCAGCGTTGTTGTTCCCTACGAGCAGTACTTC.

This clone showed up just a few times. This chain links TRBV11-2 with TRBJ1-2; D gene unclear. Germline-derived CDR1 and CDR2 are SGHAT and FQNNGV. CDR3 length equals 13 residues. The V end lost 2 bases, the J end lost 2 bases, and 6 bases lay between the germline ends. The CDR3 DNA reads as TGTGCCAGCAGCTTAAGGGTGAACTATGGCTACACCTTC. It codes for CASSLRVNYGYTF.

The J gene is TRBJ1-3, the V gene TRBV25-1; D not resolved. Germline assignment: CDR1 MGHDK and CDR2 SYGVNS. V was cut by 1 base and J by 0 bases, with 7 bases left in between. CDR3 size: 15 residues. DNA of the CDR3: TGTGCCAGCAGTGAATTGGGCAGCTCTGGAAACACCATATATTTT. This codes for CASSELGSSGNTIYF.

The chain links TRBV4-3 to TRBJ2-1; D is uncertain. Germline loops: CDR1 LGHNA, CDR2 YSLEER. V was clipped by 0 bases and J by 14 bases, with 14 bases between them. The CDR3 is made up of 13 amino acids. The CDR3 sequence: CASSQDRRYQEFF. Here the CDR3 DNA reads TGCGCCAGCAGCCAAGATCGGCGATATCAAGAGTTCTTC.

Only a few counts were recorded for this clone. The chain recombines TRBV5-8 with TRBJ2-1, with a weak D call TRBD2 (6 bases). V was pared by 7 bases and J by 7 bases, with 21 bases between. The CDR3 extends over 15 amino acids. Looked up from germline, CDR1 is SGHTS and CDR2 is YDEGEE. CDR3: CASSPGGNRVNEQFF. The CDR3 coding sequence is TGTGCCAGCTCCCCCGGGGGTAATAGGGTGAATGAGCAGTTCTTC.

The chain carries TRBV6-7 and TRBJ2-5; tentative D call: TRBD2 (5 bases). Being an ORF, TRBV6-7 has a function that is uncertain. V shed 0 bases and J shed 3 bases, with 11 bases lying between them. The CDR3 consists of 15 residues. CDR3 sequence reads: CASSYSREPKETQYF. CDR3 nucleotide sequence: TGTGCCAGCAGTTACTCGAGGGAGCCAAAAGAGACCCAGTACTTC.

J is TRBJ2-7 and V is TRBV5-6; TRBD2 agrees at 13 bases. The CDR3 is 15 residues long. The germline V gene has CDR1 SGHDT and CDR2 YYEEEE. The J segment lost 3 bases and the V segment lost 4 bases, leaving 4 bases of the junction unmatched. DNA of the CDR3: TGTGCCAGCAGCCCCGGACTAGCGGGGGTCTACGAGCAGTACTTC. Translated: CASSPGLAGVYEQYF. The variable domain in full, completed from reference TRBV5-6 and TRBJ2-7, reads DAGVTQSPTHLIKTRGQQVTLRCSPKSGHDTVSWYQQALGQGPQFIFQYYEEEERQRGNFPDRFSGHQFPNYSSELNVNALLLGDSALYLCASSPGLAGVYEQYFGPGTRLTVT.

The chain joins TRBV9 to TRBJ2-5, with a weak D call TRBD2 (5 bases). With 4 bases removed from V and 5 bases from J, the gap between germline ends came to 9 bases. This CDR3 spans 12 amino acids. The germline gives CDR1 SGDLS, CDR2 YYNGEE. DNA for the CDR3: TGTGCCAGCAGCCGGTTAGCGGAGACCCAGTACTTC. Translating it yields CASSRLAETQYF.

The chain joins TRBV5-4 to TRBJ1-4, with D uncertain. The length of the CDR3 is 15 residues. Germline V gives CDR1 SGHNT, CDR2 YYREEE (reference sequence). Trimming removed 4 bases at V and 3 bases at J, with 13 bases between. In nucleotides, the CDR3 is TGTGCCAGCAGCGCCGCAGGTCCCTCTAATGAAAAACTGTTTTTT. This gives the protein CASSAAGPSNEKLFF.

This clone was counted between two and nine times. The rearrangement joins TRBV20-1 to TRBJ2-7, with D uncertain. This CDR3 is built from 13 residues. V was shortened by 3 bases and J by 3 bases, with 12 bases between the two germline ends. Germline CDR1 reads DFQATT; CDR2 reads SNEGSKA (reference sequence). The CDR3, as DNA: TGCAGTGCTAGTGTCCAGGCGGACTACGAGCAGTACTTC. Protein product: CSASVQADYEQYF.

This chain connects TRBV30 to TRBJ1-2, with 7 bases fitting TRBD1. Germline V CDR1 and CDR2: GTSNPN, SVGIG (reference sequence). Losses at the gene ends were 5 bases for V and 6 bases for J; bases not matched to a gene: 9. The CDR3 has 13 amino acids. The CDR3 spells CAWQKTGSDGYTF. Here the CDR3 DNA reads TGTGCCTGGCAAAAGACAGGGAGTGATGGCTACACCTTC. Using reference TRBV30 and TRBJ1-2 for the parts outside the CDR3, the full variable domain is SQTIHQWPATLVQPVGSPLSLECTVEGTSNPNLYWYRQAAGRGLQLLFYSVGIGQISSEVPQNLSASRPQDRQFILSSKKLLLSDSGFYLCAWQKTGSDGYTFGSGTRLTVV.

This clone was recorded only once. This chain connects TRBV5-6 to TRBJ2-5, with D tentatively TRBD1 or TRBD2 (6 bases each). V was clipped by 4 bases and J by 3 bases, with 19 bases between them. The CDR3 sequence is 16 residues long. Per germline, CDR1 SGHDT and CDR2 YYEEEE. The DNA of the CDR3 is TGTGCCAGCAGCCCCGGCGGGTGGGGGGCCGAAGAGACCCAGTACTTC. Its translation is CASSPGGWGAEETQYF.

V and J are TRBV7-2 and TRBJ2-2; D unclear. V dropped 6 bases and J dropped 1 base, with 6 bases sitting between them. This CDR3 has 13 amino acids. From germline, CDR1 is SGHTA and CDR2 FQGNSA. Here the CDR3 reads CASRTQNTGELFF. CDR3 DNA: TGTGCCAGCAGGACCCAGAACACCGGGGAGCTGTTTTTT.

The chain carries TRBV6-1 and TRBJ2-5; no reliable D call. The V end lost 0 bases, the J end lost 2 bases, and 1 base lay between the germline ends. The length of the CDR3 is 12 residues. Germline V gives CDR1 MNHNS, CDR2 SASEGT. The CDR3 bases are TGTGCCAGCAGTGAAGCGCAAGAGACCCAGTACTTC. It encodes CASSEAQETQYF.

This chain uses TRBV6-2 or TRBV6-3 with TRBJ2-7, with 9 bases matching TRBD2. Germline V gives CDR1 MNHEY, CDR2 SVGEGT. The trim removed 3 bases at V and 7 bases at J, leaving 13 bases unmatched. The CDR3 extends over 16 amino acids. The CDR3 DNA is TGTGCCAGCAGTTATTTCAGCGGGGGGCCGCTGGGGGAGCAGTACTTC. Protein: CASSYFSGGPLGEQYF.

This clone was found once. This CDR3 reads CASSPAGAIGSPLHF. CDR3 DNA sequence: TGTGCCAGTAGTCCGGCCGGGGCAATAGGTTCACCCCTCCACTTT. V and J are TRBV19 and TRBJ1-6, with D possibly TRBD1 on 5 matching bases. With 5 bases removed from V and 9 bases from J, the gap between germline ends came to 17 bases. CDR3 length: 15 amino acids. Germline V CDR1 and CDR2: LNHDA, SQIVND (reference sequence).

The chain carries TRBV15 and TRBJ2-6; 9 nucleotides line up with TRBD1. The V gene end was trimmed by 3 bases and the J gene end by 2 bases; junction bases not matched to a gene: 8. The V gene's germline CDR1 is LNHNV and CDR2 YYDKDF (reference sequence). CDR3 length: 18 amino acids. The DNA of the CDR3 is TGTGCCACCAGCAGGTACAGGGGGCGGGACACTGGGGCCAACGTCCTGACTTTC. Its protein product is CATSRYRGRDTGANVLTF.